This T cell receptor (beta chain) appears in the sequencing data of a study of blood T cell repertoires in COVID-19. Study summary: There were acute and convalescent COVID-19 samples, and they came from the United States, Italy and Spain. From T cells, B-cell-depleted T cells, or PBMCs came the material, which was cDNA or gDNA.

The V and J ends lost 1 base and 0 bases respectively, with 15 bases between them. The CDR3 sequence is 17 residues long. CDR1 LNHNV and CDR2 YYDKDF come from the germline V gene (reference sequence). Under the authors' procedure: By means of reference gene primer amplification, nucleated cell counts were estimated. Generated by immunoSEQ multiplex PCR, the TCRdb table keeps only in-frame clones and is missing some. V, J and clone size were drawn from that table, and D and trimming were deduced from the DNA. The sample has fewer than 200,000 clones, around 72% seen once. This chain joins TRBV15 and TRBJ1-2; a possible D gene is TRBD1 (5 bases). Sequenced: peripheral blood. This clonotype was obtained from an elderly woman with acute or convalescent COVID-19. The CDR3 protein is CATSRGGATLSNYGYTF. CDR3 DNA sequence: TGTGCCACCAGCAGAGGCGGGGCCACCCTTTCTAACTATGGCTACACCTTC.